Shown below are 21 T cell receptor beta chains from a single sample sequenced in a study of blood T cell repertoires in COVID-19. Measured with immunoSEQ multiplex PCR; TCRdb has only the in-frame clones, and not every one. The repertoire holds around 80,000 clones, with 80% to 95% as singletons. Sequenced sample: peripheral blood. These receptors were taken from a woman older than 75 with acute or convalescent COVID-19.

The rearrangement joins TRBV5-1 to TRBJ1-3; weak D call: TRBD1 (5 bases). The CDR3 is 14 residues long. Germline lookup yields CDR1 SGHRS and CDR2 YFSETQ. V was pared by 0 bases and J by 3 bases, with 7 bases between. In nucleotides, the CDR3 is TGCGCCAGCAGCTTGGCAACAGGTGGAAACACCATATATTTT. As protein: CASSLATGGNTIYF.

The rearrangement links TRBV18 to TRBJ2-1; TRBD2 matches at 7 bases. After removal of 0 bases from V and 2 bases from J, the junction contained 4 bases not matched to a gene. Germline CDR1 reads KGHSH; CDR2 reads LQKENI. There are 16 residues in the CDR3. DNA of the CDR3: TGTGCCAGCTCACCACCGTCCCTAGCGGCCTACAATGAGCAGTTCTTC. Translated: CASSPPSLAAYNEQFF.

This clone was found once. V usage is TRBV27 and J usage is TRBJ1-6; TRBD1 matches at 8 bases. CDR1 and CDR2 (germline): MNHEY, SMNVEV (reference sequence). This CDR3 spans 15 amino acids. V shed 4 bases, J shed 7 bases, and the junction held 6 bases outside the gene matches. The CDR3, as DNA: TGTGCCAGCAGTTCGGCAGGGGGCGAGAATTCACCCCTCCACTTT. Its translation is CASSSAGGENSPLHF.

The chain has TRBV11-2 and TRBJ1-4, with D possibly TRBD1 on 5 matching bases. The V and J ends lost 5 bases and 0 bases respectively, with 7 bases between them. CDR1 SGHAT and CDR2 FQNNGV come from the germline V gene. This CDR3 contains 14 residues. This CDR3 reads CASSRTTTNEKLFF. The CDR3 region has the DNA TGTGCCAGCAGCCGGACAACAACTAATGAAAAACTGTTTTTT.

The J gene is TRBJ1-1, the V gene TRBV9; 7 nucleotides align to TRBD1. This CDR3 is built from 15 residues. V lost 4 bases and J lost 0; bases outside the gene matches: 6. From germline, CDR1 is SGDLS and CDR2 YYNGEE. This chain's CDR3 is CASSPRGAMNTEAFF. The CDR3 nucleotides are TGTGCCAGCAGCCCCAGGGGGGCCATGAACACTGAAGCTTTCTTT.

This chain connects TRBV27 to TRBJ2-7, with 9 positions matching TRBD1. The germline gives CDR1 MNHEY, CDR2 SMNVEV (reference sequence). V gave up 6 bases and J gave up 6 bases; unmatched junction bases: 12. The CDR3 loop spans 15 amino acids. CDR3: CASSHSWDRATEQYF. The CDR3 DNA is TGTGCCAGCAGCCATTCTTGGGACAGGGCGACCGAGCAGTACTTC.

This chain connects TRBV5-5 to TRBJ1-5; tentatively, D is TRBD1 (5 bases). Germline loops: CDR1 SGHKS, CDR2 YYEKEE (reference sequence). Between the trimmed V and J ends, which lost 4 bases and 1 base, there was a span of 9 bases. This CDR3 spans 14 amino acids. CDR3 region: CASSLGHSNQPQHF. CDR3 bases: TGTGCCAGCAGCCTCGGACACAGCAATCAGCCCCAGCATTTT.

This rearrangement joins TRBV1 to TRBJ2-7; the table's D call TRBD2 went unverified against the DNA. TRBV1 is termed a pseudogene. This CDR3 is built from 14 residues. Here the CDR3 DNA reads TGCACCAGCAGCCCTGCCTACTCCTCCTACGAGCAGTACTTC. This sequence encodes CTSSPAYSSYEQYF.

The chain employs TRBV6-2 or TRBV6-3 and TRBJ2-7, with D perhaps TRBD2 (5 bases). V shed 2 bases and J shed 5 bases, with 13 bases lying between them. CDR3 length equals 14 residues. CDR1 is MNHEY, CDR2 SVGEGT, per germline. The CDR3 reads CASSYRTYGDEQYF. As DNA, the CDR3 is TGTGCCAGCAGTTACAGGACTTACGGTGACGAGCAGTACTTC.

The chain employs TRBV7-6 and TRBJ2-2; 7 bases fit TRBD1. This CDR3 comprises 16 residues. CDR1 and CDR2 from the germline V gene are SGHVS and FNYEAQ. J gave up 3 bases and V 2 bases, and 6 bases lay outside the gene matches. CDR3 DNA: TGTGCCAGCAGCTTACAAGAGGGGGCCCACACCGGGGAGCTGTTTTTT. Its protein product is CASSLQEGAHTGELFF.

V and J are TRBV6-1 and TRBJ2-6, with D perhaps TRBD1 (5 bases). Germline CDR1 is MNHNS and CDR2 is SASEGT. The CDR3 has 18 residues. Trimming shortened V by 4 bases and J by 0 bases, and 16 bases separated the two germline ends. Here the CDR3 reads CASSGRTYESSGANVLTF. For the CDR3, the DNA is TGTGCCAGCAGTGGACGGACATATGAATCCTCTGGGGCCAACGTCCTGACTTTC.

The chain combines TRBV3-1 (or the pseudogene TRBV3-2) with TRBJ2-7, with 8 positions matching TRBD1. Germline lookup yields CDR1 LGHDT and CDR2 YNNKEL (reference sequence). With V trimmed by 1 base and J by 5 bases, 7 bases remained unmatched. This CDR3 spans 15 amino acids. This CDR3 reads CASSQVTGGSHEQYF. In DNA form, the CDR3 reads TGTGCCAGCAGCCAAGTTACAGGGGGGAGTCACGAGCAGTACTTC.

The chain combines TRBV7-9 with TRBJ2-1; D might be TRBD1 (5 bases). From germline, CDR1 is SEHNR and CDR2 FQNEAQ (reference sequence). The CDR3 is made up of 14 amino acids. Trimming removed 1 base at V and 10 bases at J, with 14 bases between. The CDR3 nucleotides read TGTGCCAGCAGCTTAGAAGGGGAAACCGTCGAGCAGTTCTTC. Translated, it gives CASSLEGETVEQFF.

This sequence joins TRBV10-2 and TRBJ1-5; a weak D match, TRBD1 (6 bases). CDR3 length: 17 amino acids. Germline CDR1 WSHSY, CDR2 SAAADI. Trimming took off 5 bases at V and 3 bases at J, with 20 bases between the two ends. CDR3 region: CASSREDSIAFNQPQHF. The CDR3 nucleotides are TGCGCCAGCAGTAGAGAGGACAGTATAGCTTTCAATCAGCCCCAGCATTTT.

The chain is built from TRBV28 and TRBJ1-1; D uncertain. The V end lost 5 bases, the J end lost 4 bases, and 14 bases lay between the germline ends. The CDR3 covers 14 residues. The V gene's germline CDR1 is MDHEN and CDR2 SYDVKM. The CDR3: CASSPTGWGTEAFF. The CDR3 DNA reads TGTGCCAGCAGTCCGACGGGGTGGGGCACTGAAGCTTTCTTT.

The CDR3 DNA follows: TGTGCCAGCTTGGCGGGAGGTTATGAGACCCAGTACTTC. Amino acid sequence: CASLAGGYETQYF. The chain uses TRBV28 and TRBJ2-5; 8 bases are a match to TRBD2. Germline CDR1 and CDR2: MDHEN and SYDVKM. V shed 8 bases, J shed 5 bases, and the junction held 7 bases outside the gene matches. This CDR3 comprises 13 residues.

This chain joins TRBV10-3 and TRBJ1-5; the D gene is possibly TRBD1 (6 bases). Germline CDR1 reads ENHRY; CDR2 reads SYGVKD. The CDR3 covers 14 residues. The germline V and J ends were trimmed by 3 bases and 2 bases, with 8 bases remaining between them. CDR3 nucleotides: TGTGCCATCAGTGACAGGGGTGGCAATCAGCCCCAGCATTTT. Encoded protein: CAISDRGGNQPQHF.

The chain combines TRBV2 with TRBJ2-1; 8 bases agree with TRBD1. Trimming removed 8 bases from V and 10 bases from J; junction bases left unmatched: 7. The CDR3 has 12 residues. Per the germline V gene, CDR1 is SNHLY and CDR2 is FYNNEI. The CDR3, as DNA: TGTGCCAGCCAGACAGGGGCTAAGGAGCAGTTCTTC. Protein: CASQTGAKEQFF. The variable domain in full, completed from reference TRBV2 and TRBJ2-1, reads EPEVTQTPSHQVTQMGQEVILRCVPISNHLYFYWYRQILGQKVEFLVSFYNNEISEKSEIFDDQFSVERPDGSNFTLKIRSTKLEDSAMYFCASQTGAKEQFFGPGTRLTVL.

The V gene is TRBV3-1 (or the pseudogene TRBV3-2), the J gene TRBJ2-1; no clear D. The CDR3 length is 15 residues. The germline V and J ends were trimmed by 3 bases and 5 bases, with 14 bases remaining between them. Germline V gives CDR1 LGHDT, CDR2 YNNKEL (reference sequence). The CDR3 sequence is CASSQYRTWDNEQFF. The CDR3 DNA follows: TGTGCCAGCAGCCAGTACAGAACGTGGGACAATGAGCAGTTCTTC.

The rearrangement joins TRBV9 to TRBJ1-2; 10 bases fit TRBD1. Germline-derived CDR1 and CDR2 are SGDLS and YYNGEE. The CDR3 extends over 14 amino acids. V lost 4 bases, J lost 7 bases, and 7 bases stayed unmatched. The CDR3 loop reads CASSPTTGGLGYTF. The CDR3 bases are TGTGCCAGCAGCCCAACGACAGGGGGCCTTGGCTACACCTTC.

The gene calls are TRBV14 and TRBJ2-3; D is possibly TRBD1 (6 bases). The CDR3 is 13 residues long. V shed 5 bases and J shed 4 bases, with 10 bases lying between them. Germline-derived CDR1 and CDR2 are SGHDN and FVKESK. The CDR3 DNA follows: TGTGCCAGCAGCTTACAGGGTTCAGATACGCAGTATTTT. It encodes CASSLQGSDTQYF.